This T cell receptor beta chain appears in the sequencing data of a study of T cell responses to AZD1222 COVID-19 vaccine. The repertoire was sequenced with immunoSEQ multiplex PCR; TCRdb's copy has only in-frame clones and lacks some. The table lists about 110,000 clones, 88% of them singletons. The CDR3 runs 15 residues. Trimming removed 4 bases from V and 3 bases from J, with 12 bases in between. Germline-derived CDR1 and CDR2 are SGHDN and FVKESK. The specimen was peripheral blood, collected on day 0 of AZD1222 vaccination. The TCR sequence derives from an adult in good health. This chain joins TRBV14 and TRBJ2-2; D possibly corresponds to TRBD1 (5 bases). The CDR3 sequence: CASSRDSQYTGELFF. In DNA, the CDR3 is TGTGCCAGCAGCCGCGACAGCCAATACACCGGGGAGCTGTTTTTT.